Below, 18 T cell receptor beta chains from the same sample are listed, as sequenced in a study of blood T cell repertoires in COVID-19. Profiled with immunoSEQ multiplex PCR; TCRdb holds only in-frame clones, not every one. This sample carries under 350,000 clones, about 86% of them seen once, and the ten largest clones take around 4.5%. Sequences were obtained from PBMCs or T cells enriched from blood (not recorded which). All receptors come from a woman aged 40 to 50 with acute COVID-19.

This chain joins TRBV28 and TRBJ1-2; the D gene is possibly TRBD1 (6 bases). The V and J ends lost 4 bases and 0 bases respectively, with 9 bases between them. The CDR3 is 14 amino acids. From germline, CDR1 is MDHEN and CDR2 SYDVKM. The CDR3 loop is CASSSGTSNYGYTF. CDR3 nucleotides: TGTGCCAGCAGTTCCGGGACATCTAACTATGGCTACACCTTC.

The V gene is TRBV9, the J gene TRBJ2-7, with 11 bases that match TRBD2. The germline V gene encodes CDR1 SGDLS and CDR2 YYNGEE. The CDR3 is made up of 16 amino acids. Trimming cost V 0 bases and J 2 bases; bases outside gene matches: 4. CDR3 nucleotides: TGTGCCAGCAGCGTAGGTAGCGGGGGGGCCGCCTACGAGCAGTACTTC. This encodes CASSVGSGGAAYEQYF.

The V call is TRBV4-1, the J call TRBJ2-3; the match to TRBD2 covers 10 bases. CDR1 is MGHRA and CDR2 is YSYEKL in the germline V gene. V shed 0 bases, J shed 2 bases, and the junction held 2 bases outside the gene matches. The CDR3 runs to 16 residues. CDR3 loop: CASSQEAGGITDTQYF. CDR3 nucleotide sequence: TGCGCCAGCAGCCAAGAAGCGGGGGGGATCACAGATACGCAGTATTTT.

The V gene is TRBV10-3, the J gene TRBJ1-1; the match to TRBD1 covers 8 bases. V dropped 3 bases and J dropped 4; count of bases not matched to a gene: 7. The CDR3 covers 15 residues. Per the germline V gene, CDR1 is ENHRY and CDR2 is SYGVKD. The CDR3 DNA follows: TGTGCCATCAGTGACCAGGGGGCAGGGAGCACTGAAGCTTTCTTT. This encodes CAISDQGAGSTEAFF.

V is TRBV5-1 and J is TRBJ2-1, with TRBD2 matching over 10 bases. The ends lost 0 bases at V and 6 bases at J; junction bases unmatched: 6. Germline CDR1 reads SGHRS; CDR2 reads YFSETQ. The CDR3 loop spans 16 amino acids. The CDR3 loop reads CASSLGQAGGRNEQFF. The CDR3 coding sequence is TGCGCCAGCAGCTTGGGTCAAGCGGGGGGGCGCAATGAGCAGTTCTTC.

The chain uses TRBV4-3 and TRBJ2-4; maybe TRBD1 (5 bases). CDR1 is LGHNA, CDR2 YSLEER, per germline. Trimming pared 1 base from V and 0 bases from J, leaving 10 bases between. The CDR3 is made up of 16 amino acids. CDR3 nucleotides: TGCGCCAGCAGCCAAGGACAGTCGCTAGCCAAAAACATTCAGTACTTC. Translation: CASSQGQSLAKNIQYF.

The chain links TRBV5-1 to TRBJ1-2, with 8 bases identical to TRBD1. Germline lookup yields CDR1 SGHRS and CDR2 YFSETQ. V was pared by 4 bases and J by 4 bases, with 3 bases of the junction left unmatched. The CDR3 length is 13 residues. CDR3 nucleotide sequence: TGCGCCAGCAGCCAAGGACAGGGCTATGGCTACACCTTC. It encodes CASSQGQGYGYTF.

The V and J genes are TRBV7-3 and TRBJ1-2; 9 bases are a match to TRBD1. The V segment lost 4 bases and the J segment 3 bases; nucleotides outside the gene matches: 21. CDR1 is SGHTA and CDR2 is FQGTGA in the germline V gene. This CDR3 contains 20 residues. The DNA for the CDR3 is TGTGCCAGCAGCTCGACGCCCGGACAGGGGCGCGGGAGATTGGACTATGGCTACACCTTC. It codes for CASSSTPGQGRGRLDYGYTF.

The chain joins TRBV19 to TRBJ2-1; perhaps TRBD1 as D (5 bases). This CDR3 spans 13 amino acids. Germline CDR1 reads LNHDA; CDR2 reads SQIVND (reference sequence). V gave up 3 bases and J gave up 12 bases, with 15 bases separating them. The CDR3, as DNA: TGTGCCAGTAGTATGAAGACCGTTGGGGCGCAGTTCTTC. Its protein product is CASSMKTVGAQFF.

This rearrangement joins TRBV4-3 to TRBJ2-4; a possible D gene is TRBD2 (6 bases). V shed 3 bases and J shed 7 bases, with 19 bases lying between them. CDR1 is LGHNA and CDR2 is YSLEER in the germline V gene. The CDR3 length is 16 residues. The CDR3 DNA reads TGCGCCAGCAGCCAGGGACCACCGGGAGTCGGGAACATTCAGTACTTC. It encodes CASSQGPPGVGNIQYF.

This clone was detected only once. The chain links TRBV10-2 to TRBJ2-2, with 9 positions matching TRBD1. From germline, CDR1 is WSHSY and CDR2 SAAADI. V lost 0 bases, J lost 6 bases, and 5 bases stayed unmatched. The CDR3 length is 16 residues. The CDR3 is CASSESTGGRAGELFF. The CDR3 DNA reads as TGCGCCAGCAGTGAGTCGACAGGGGGTCGAGCCGGGGAGCTGTTTTTT.

The J gene is TRBJ1-2, the V gene TRBV18; D is undetermined. CDR3 length: 15 amino acids. Germline loops: CDR1 KGHSH, CDR2 LQKENI. V lost 5 bases and J 2 bases, leaving 15 bases between the germline ends. Written as DNA, the CDR3 is TGTGCCAGCTCAGGGAGTAACGCGCCCAACTATGGCTACACCTTC. Translation gives CASSGSNAPNYGYTF.

This rearrangement joins TRBV5-1 to TRBJ1-2; the match to TRBD1 covers 7 bases. V gave up 3 bases and J gave up 2 bases; unmatched junction bases: 7. CDR3 length equals 15 residues. The germline gives CDR1 SGHRS, CDR2 YFSETQ. The CDR3 bases are TGCGCCAGCAGCTCCTCCCCGACAGGGAACTATGGCTACACCTTC. As protein: CASSSSPTGNYGYTF.

In this sample, this clone turned up a few times. V and J are TRBV4-1 and TRBJ2-2; D perhaps matches TRBD2 (5 bases). The V and J ends lost 3 bases and 0 bases respectively, with 11 bases between them. The CDR3 is made up of 16 amino acids. Germline assignment: CDR1 MGHRA and CDR2 YSYEKL. CDR3 coding DNA: TGCGCCAGCAGCCAGGGTGTGGGAGCGAACACCGGGGAGCTGTTTTTT. Its translation is CASSQGVGANTGELFF.

This CDR3 reads CASSPRDRGRDGELFF. The CDR3 DNA is TGTGCCAGCAGCCCCCGGGACAGGGGGCGCGACGGGGAGCTGTTTTTT. The V and J genes are TRBV7-3 and TRBJ2-2, with 12 positions matching TRBD1. Germline CDR1 reads SGHTA; CDR2 reads FQGTGA. The CDR3 spans 16 residues. The V segment lost 5 bases and the J segment 7 bases; nucleotides outside the gene matches: 8.

V usage is TRBV25-1 and J usage is TRBJ1-1; D gene uncertain. CDR3 length: 13 amino acids. Deletions cut 4 bases from V and 5 bases from J, with 11 bases between. Germline V gene sequence: CDR1 MGHDK, CDR2 SYGVNS. This CDR3 is CASSGQAKTEAFF. CDR3 DNA sequence: TGTGCCAGCAGTGGGCAGGCGAAGACTGAAGCTTTCTTT.

This clone has just one count. In nucleotides, the CDR3 is TGTGCCAGCAGCTGGACTAGCGAAGGAGAGACCCAGTACTTC. This gives the protein CASSWTSEGETQYF. The chain has TRBV7-2 and TRBJ2-5; TRBD2 matches at 9 bases. The CDR3 totals 14 residues. Looked up from germline, CDR1 is SGHTA and CDR2 is FQGNSA. V gave up 4 bases and J gave up 4 bases; unmatched junction bases: 4.

The chain recombines TRBV23-1 with TRBJ2-1; 13 positions match TRBD2. TRBV23-1 is an open reading frame, and its role is uncertain. Trimming took 7 bases from V and 8 from J; bases not matched to a gene: 8. This CDR3 has 15 amino acids. The CDR3 DNA sequence: TGCGCCAGCATTGCTGGGACTAGCGGGACTCATGAGCAGTTCTTC. Translating it yields CASIAGTSGTHEQFF.